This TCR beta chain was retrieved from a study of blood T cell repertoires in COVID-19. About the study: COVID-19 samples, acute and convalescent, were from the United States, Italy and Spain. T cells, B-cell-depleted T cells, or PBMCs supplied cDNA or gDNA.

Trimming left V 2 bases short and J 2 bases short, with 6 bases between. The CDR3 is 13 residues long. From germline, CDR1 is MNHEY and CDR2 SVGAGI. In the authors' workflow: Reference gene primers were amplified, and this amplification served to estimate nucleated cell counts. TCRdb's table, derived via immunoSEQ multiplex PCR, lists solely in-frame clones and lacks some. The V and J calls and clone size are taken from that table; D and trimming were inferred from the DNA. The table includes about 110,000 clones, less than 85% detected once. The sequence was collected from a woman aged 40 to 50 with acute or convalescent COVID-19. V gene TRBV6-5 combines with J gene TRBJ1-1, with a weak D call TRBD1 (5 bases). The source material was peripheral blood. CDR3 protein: CASSYRGNTEAFF. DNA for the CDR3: TGTGCCAGCAGTTACAGGGGAAACACTGAAGCTTTCTTT.